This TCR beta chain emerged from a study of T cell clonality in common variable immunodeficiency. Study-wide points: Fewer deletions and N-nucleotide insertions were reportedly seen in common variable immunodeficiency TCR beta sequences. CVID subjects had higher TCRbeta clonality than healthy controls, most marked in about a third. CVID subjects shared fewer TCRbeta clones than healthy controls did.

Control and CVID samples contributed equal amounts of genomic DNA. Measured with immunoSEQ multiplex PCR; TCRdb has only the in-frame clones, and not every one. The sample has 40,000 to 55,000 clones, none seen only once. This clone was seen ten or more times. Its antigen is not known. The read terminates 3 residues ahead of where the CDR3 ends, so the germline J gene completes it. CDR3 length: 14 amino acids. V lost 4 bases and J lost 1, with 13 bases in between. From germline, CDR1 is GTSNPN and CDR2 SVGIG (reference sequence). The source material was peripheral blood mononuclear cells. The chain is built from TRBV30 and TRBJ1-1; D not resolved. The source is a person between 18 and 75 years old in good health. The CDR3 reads CAWNRLLRNTEAFF. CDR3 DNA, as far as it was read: TGTGCCTGGAATCGACTCCTTAGGAACACTGAA.